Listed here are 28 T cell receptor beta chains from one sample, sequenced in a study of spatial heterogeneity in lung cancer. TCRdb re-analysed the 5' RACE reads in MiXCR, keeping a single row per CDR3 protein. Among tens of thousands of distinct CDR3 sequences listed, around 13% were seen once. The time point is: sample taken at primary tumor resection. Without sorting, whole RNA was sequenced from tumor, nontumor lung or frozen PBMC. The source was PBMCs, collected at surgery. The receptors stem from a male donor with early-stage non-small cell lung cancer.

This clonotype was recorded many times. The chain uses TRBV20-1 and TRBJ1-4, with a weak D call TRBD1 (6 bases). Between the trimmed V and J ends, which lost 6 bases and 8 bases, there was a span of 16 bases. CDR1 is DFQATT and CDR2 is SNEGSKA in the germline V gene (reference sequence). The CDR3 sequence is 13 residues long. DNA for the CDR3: TGCAGTGCCGCCCCGGACAGTACAGAAAAACTGTTTTTT. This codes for CSAAPDSTEKLFF.

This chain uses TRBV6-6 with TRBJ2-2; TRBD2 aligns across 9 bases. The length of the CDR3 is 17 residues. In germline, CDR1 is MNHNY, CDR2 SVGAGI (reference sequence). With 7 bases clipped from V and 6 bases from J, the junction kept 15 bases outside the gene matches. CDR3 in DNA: TGTGCCAGCACCCTAAAGGCTAGCGGGAAATCGGCCGGGGAGCTGTTTTTT. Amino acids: CASTLKASGKSAGELFF.

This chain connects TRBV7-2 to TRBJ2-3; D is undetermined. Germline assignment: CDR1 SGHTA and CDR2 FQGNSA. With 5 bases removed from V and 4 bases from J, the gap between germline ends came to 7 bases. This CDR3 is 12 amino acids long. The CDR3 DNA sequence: TGTGCCAGCAGCCCCTCCGCAGATACGCAGTATTTT. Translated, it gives CASSPSADTQYF. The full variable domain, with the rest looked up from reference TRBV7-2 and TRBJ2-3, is GAGVSQSPSNKVTEKGKDVELRCDPISGHTALYWYRQSLGQGLEFLIYFQGNSAPDKSGLPSDRFSAERTGGSVSTLTIQRTQQEDSAVYLCASSPSADTQYFGPGTRLTVL.

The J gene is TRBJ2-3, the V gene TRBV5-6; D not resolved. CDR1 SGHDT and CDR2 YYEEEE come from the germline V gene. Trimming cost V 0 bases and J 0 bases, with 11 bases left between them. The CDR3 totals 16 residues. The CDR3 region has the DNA TGTGCCAGCAGCTTGGGGAACAAGGTTAGCACAGATACGCAGTATTTT. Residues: CASSLGNKVSTDTQYF.

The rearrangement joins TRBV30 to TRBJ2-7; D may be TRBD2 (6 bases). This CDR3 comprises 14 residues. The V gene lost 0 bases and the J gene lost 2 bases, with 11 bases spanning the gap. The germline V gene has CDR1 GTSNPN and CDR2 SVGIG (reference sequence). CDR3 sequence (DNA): TGTGCCTGGAGTGTGGGAGGCTCAGCCTACGAGCAGTACTTC. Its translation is CAWSVGGSAYEQYF.

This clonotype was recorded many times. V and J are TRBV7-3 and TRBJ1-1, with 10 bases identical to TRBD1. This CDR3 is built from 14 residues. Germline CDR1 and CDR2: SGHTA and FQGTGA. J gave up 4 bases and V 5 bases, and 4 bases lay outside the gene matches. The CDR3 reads CASSVGTGATEAFF. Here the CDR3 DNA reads TGTGCCAGCAGCGTCGGGACAGGGGCCACTGAAGCTTTCTTT.

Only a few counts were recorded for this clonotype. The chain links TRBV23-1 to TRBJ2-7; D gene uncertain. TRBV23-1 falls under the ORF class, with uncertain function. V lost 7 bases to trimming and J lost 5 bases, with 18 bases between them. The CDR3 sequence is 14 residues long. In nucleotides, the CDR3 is TGCGCCAGCAATAGGAAAACCGACCCGGACGAGCAGTACTTC. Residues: CASNRKTDPDEQYF.

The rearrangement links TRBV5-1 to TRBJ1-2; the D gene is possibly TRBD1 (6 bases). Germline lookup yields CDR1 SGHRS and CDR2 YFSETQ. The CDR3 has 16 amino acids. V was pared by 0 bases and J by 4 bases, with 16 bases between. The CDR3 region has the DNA TGCGCCAGCAGCTTGGAGGGGGTCACTTTAGGCTATGGCTACACCTTC. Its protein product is CASSLEGVTLGYGYTF.

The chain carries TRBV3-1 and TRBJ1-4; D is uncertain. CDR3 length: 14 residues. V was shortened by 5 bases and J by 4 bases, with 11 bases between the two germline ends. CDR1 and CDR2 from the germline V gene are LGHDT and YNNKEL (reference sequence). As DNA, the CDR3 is TGTGCCAGCAGCTCACGGACGGATAATGAAAAACTGTTTTTT. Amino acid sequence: CASSSRTDNEKLFF.

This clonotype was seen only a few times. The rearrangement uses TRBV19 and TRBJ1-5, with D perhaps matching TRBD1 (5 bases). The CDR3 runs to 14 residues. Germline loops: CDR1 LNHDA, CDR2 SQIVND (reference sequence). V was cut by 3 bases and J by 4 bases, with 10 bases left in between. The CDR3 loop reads CASSMGGRNQPQHF. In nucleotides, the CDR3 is TGTGCCAGTAGTATGGGGGGTCGTAATCAGCCCCAGCATTTT.

The DNA for the CDR3 is TGTGCCAGCAGCAACGGACAGGGGCCATCCGAAGCTTTCTTT. Its translation is CASSNGQGPSEAFF. The chain links TRBV5-4 to TRBJ1-1; 9 nucleotides agree with TRBD1. Germline V gene lookup returns CDR1 SGHNT and CDR2 YYREEE (reference sequence). The CDR3 contains 14 residues. J gave up 8 bases and V 4 bases, and 9 bases lay outside the gene matches.

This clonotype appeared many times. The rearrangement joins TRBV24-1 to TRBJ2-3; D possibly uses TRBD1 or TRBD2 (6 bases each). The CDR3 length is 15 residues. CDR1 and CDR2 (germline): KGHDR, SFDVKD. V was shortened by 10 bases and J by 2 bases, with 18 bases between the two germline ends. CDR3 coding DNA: TGTGCCACTGAGGCCCCCGGGGGCTCCACAGATACGCAGTATTTT. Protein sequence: CATEAPGGSTDTQYF.

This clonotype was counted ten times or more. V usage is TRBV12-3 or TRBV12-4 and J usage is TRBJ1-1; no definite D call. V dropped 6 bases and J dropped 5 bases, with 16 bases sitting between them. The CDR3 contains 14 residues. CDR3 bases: TGTGCCAGCAGCTTCGACACCAGTCGGACTGAAGCTTTCTTT. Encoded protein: CASSFDTSRTEAFF.

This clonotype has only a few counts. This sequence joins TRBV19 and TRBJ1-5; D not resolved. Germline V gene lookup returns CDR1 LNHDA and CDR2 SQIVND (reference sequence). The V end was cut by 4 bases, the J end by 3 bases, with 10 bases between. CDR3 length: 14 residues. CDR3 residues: CASSTMGNNQPQHF. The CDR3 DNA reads TGTGCCAGTAGTACGATGGGTAACAATCAGCCCCAGCATTTT. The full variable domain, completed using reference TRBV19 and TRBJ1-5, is DGGITQSPKYLFRKEGQNVTLSCEQNLNHDAMYWYRQDPGQGLRLIYYSQIVNDFQKGDIAEGYSVSREKKESFPLTVTSAQKNPTAFYLCASSTMGNNQPQHFGDGTRLSIL.

The CDR3: CASSLTGTGPYEQYF. CDR3 nucleotides: TGTGCCAGCAGTTTGACCGGGACAGGACCCTACGAGCAGTACTTC. V and J are TRBV5-6 and TRBJ2-7, with TRBD1 matching over 8 bases. Trimming took 5 bases from V and 2 from J; bases not matched to a gene: 9. The CDR3 loop spans 15 amino acids. CDR1 SGHDT and CDR2 YYEEEE come from the germline V gene. The variable domain in full, with the rest retrieved from reference TRBV5-6 and TRBJ2-7, is DAGVTQSPTHLIKTRGQQVTLRCSPKSGHDTVSWYQQALGQGPQFIFQYYEEEERQRGNFPDRFSGHQFPNYSSELNVNALLLGDSALYLCASSLTGTGPYEQYFGPGTRLTVT.

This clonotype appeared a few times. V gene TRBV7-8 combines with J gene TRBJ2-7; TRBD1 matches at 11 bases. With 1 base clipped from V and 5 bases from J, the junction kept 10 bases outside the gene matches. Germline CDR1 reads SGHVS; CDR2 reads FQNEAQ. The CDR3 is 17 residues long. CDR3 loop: CASSLVNPGQGAHEQYF. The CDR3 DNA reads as TGTGCCAGCAGCTTAGTGAACCCCGGACAGGGGGCCCACGAGCAGTACTTC. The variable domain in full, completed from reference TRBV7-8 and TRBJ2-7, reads GAGVSQSPRYKVAKRGQDVALRCDPISGHVSLFWYQQALGQGPEFLTYFQNEAQLDKSGLPSDRFFAERPEGSVSTLKIQRTQQEDSAVYLCASSLVNPGQGAHEQYFGPGTRLTVT.

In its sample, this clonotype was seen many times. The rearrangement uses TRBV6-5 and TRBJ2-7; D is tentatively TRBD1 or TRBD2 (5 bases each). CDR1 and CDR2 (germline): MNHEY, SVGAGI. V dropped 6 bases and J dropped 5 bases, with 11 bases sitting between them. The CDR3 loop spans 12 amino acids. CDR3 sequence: CASSRDGHEQYF. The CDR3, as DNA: TGTGCCAGCAGCAGGGACGGGCACGAGCAGTACTTC.

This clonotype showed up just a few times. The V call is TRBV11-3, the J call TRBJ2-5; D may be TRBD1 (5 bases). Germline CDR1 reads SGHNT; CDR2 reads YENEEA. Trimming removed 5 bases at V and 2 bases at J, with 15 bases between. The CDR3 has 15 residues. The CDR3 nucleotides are TGTGCCAGCAGCACACGTCAGGGTGATCAAGAGACCCAGTACTTC. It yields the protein CASSTRQGDQETQYF.

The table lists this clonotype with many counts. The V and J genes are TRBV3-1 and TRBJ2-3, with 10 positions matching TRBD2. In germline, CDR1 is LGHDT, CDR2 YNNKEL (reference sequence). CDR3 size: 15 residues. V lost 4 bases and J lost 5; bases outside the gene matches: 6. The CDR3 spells CASSLSGGAGDTQYF. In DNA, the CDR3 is TGTGCCAGCAGCCTCAGCGGGGGGGCTGGAGATACGCAGTATTTT.

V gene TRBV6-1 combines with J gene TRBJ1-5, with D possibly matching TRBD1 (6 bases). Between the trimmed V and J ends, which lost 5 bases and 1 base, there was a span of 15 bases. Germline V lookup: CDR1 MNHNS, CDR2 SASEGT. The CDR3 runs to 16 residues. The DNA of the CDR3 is TGTGCCAGCAGTCCAAAAAGGGGGGCCAGCAATCAGCCCCAGCATTTT. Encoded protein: CASSPKRGASNQPQHF.

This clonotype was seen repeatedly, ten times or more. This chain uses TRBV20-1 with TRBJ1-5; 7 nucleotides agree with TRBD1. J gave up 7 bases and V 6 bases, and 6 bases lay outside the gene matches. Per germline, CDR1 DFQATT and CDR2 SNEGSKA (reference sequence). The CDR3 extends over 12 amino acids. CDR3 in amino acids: CSARQGDQPQHF. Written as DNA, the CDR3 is TGCAGTGCACGACAGGGTGACCAGCCCCAGCATTTT.

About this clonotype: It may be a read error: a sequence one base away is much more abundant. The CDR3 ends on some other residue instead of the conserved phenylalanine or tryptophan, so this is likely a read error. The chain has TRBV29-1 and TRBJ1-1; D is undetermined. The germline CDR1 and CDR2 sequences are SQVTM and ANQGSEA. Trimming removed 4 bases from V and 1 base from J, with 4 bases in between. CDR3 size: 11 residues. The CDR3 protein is CSVVTNTEAFL. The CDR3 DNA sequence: TGCAGCGTTGTAACGAACACTGAAGCTTTCCTT.

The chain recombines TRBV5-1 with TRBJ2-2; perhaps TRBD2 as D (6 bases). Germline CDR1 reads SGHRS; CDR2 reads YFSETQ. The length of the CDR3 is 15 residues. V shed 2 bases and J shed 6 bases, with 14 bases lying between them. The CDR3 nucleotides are TGCGCCAGCAGCTTCTGGGGGGAAAGGGCCGGGGAGCTGTTTTTT. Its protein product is CASSFWGERAGELFF. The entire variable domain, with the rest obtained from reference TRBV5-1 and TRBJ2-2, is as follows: KAGVTQTPRYLIKTRGQQVTLSCSPISGHRSVSWYQQTPGQGLQFLFEYFSETQRNKGNFPGRFSGRQFSNSRSEMNVSTLELGDSALYLCASSFWGERAGELFFGEGSRLTVL.

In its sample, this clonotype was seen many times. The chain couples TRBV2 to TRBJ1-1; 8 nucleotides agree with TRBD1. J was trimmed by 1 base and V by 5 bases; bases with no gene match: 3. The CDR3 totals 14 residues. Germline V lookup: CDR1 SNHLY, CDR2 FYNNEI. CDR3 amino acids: CASSKDRANTEAFF. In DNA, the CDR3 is TGTGCCAGCAGTAAGGACAGGGCGAACACTGAAGCTTTCTTT.

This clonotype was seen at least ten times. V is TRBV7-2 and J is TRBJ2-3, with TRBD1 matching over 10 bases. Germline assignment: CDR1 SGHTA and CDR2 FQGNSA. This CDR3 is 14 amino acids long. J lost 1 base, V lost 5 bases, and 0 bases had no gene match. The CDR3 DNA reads TGTGCCAGCAGCGGGACAGGGGGCACAGATACGCAGTATTTT. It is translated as CASSGTGGTDTQYF.

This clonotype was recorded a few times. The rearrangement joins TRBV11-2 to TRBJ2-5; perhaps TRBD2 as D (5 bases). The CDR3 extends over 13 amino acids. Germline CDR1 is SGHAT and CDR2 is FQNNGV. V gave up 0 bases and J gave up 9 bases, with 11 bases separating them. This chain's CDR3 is CASSLEASPPQYF. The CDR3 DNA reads TGTGCCAGCAGCTTAGAAGCTAGCCCGCCCCAGTACTTC.

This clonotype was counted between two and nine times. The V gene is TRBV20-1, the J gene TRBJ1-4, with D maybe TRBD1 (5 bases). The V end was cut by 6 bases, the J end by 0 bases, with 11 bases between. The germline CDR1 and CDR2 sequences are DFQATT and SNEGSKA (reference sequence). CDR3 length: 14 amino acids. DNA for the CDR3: TGCAGTGCCTTACAGGCGGCAACTAATGAAAAACTGTTTTTT. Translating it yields CSALQAATNEKLFF.

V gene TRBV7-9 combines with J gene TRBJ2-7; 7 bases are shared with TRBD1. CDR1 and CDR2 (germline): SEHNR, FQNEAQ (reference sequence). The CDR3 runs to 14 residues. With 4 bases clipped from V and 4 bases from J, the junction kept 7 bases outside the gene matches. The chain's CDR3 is CASSSRDSSYEQYF. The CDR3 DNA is TGTGCCAGCAGCTCCCGGGACAGTTCATACGAGCAGTACTTC.